These 6 T cell receptor beta chains were all obtained from the same sample, sequenced in a study of blood T cell repertoires in COVID-19. Clones were read by immunoSEQ multiplex PCR, and TCRdb kept only the in-frame ones, dropping some. The sample includes about 220,000 clones, 84% of them seen just once. Sample: peripheral blood. All receptors derive from a woman aged 55 to 70 who had recovered from COVID-19.

This clone occurred once. V is TRBV4-1 and J is TRBJ1-1, with TRBD1 matching over 7 bases. The germline V gene has CDR1 MGHRA and CDR2 YSYEKL. V dropped 4 bases and J dropped 0; count of bases not matched to a gene: 5. The CDR3 is 15 amino acids. This CDR3 reads CASSPRGQLNTEAFF. Written as DNA, the CDR3 is TGCGCCAGCAGCCCCAGGGGACAGCTGAACACTGAAGCTTTCTTT.

The chain has TRBV30 and TRBJ1-4; the match to TRBD1 covers 10 bases. Losses at the gene ends were 5 bases for V and 8 bases for J; bases not matched to a gene: 8. The CDR3 is 14 amino acids. Germline V gene sequence: CDR1 GTSNPN, CDR2 SVGIG (reference sequence). The CDR3 nucleotides read TGTGCCTGGGACAGGGGGCTGGCGGAGGAAAAACTGTTTTTT. Amino acids: CAWDRGLAEEKLFF.

The V and J genes are TRBV12-3 or TRBV12-4 and TRBJ2-3; 7 bases are shared with TRBD2. The length of the CDR3 is 13 residues. V was pared by 6 bases and J by 4 bases, with 4 bases of the junction left unmatched. The CDR3 bases are TGTGCCAGCAGGAGCGGGGTGGCAGATACGCAGTATTTT. Translation: CASRSGVADTQYF.

The CDR3 region is CASSPGTIYEQYF. The CDR3 DNA sequence: TGTGCCAGCTCCCCCGGGACTATCTACGAGCAGTACTTC. The V and J genes are TRBV18 and TRBJ2-7; TRBD2 matches 7 bases. The V and J ends lost 6 bases and 3 bases, in that order; junction bases with no gene match: 5. The CDR3 is 13 amino acids. Looked up from germline, CDR1 is KGHSH and CDR2 is LQKENI.

The genes are TRBV27 and TRBJ1-1; 7 nucleotides agree with TRBD1. V dropped 10 bases and J dropped 4; count of bases not matched to a gene: 3. The V gene's germline CDR1 is MNHEY and CDR2 SMNVEV (reference sequence). The CDR3 runs 11 residues. CDR3 bases: TGTGCCACCAGACAGGGCACTGAAGCTTTCTTT. Translated: CATRQGTEAFF.

This clone was observed a few times. This sequence joins TRBV7-2 and TRBJ2-5; unclear D gene. The CDR3 is made up of 14 amino acids. The V end was cut by 6 bases, the J end by 0 bases, with 11 bases between. The germline V gene has CDR1 SGHTA and CDR2 FQGNSA. This CDR3 is CASSFQHHQETQYF. The DNA of the CDR3 is TGTGCCAGCAGTTTCCAACACCACCAAGAGACCCAGTACTTC.